These 17 T cell receptor beta chains came from one sample sequenced in a study of OX40 agonist ivuxolimab in advanced cancers. Assay: immunoSEQ multiplex PCR; the TCRdb copy retains only in-frame clones and omits some. Among 30,000 to 45,000 clones listed, 82% were seen once. The sample consisted of CD4+ or CD8+ T cells sorted from blood, taken in a trial of the OX40 agonist ivuxolimab. These receptors were collected from an adult with an advanced solid tumor such as melanoma, head and neck, liver or kidney cancer.

This chain uses TRBV11-3 with TRBJ2-1; D remains unclear. The CDR3 covers 12 residues. Deletions cut 5 bases from V and 9 bases from J, with 11 bases between. Germline values: CDR1 SGHNT, CDR2 YENEEA. The CDR3 nucleotides are TGTGCCAGCAGCGCGTTGGTGGGTGAGCAGTTCTTC. Translation gives CASSALVGEQFF.

V usage is TRBV23-1 and J usage is TRBJ2-6; 7 bases are a match to TRBD1. TRBV23-1 is marked as an open reading frame, function uncertain. V lost 7 bases and J lost 1; bases outside the gene matches: 10. The CDR3 runs to 17 residues. This CDR3 is CASIPRQGDSGANVLTF. The CDR3 DNA is TGCGCCAGCATCCCAAGACAGGGCGATTCTGGGGCCAACGTCCTGACTTTC.

This clone was found once. The chain combines TRBV7-9 with TRBJ2-7; a possible D gene is TRBD2 (5 bases). Per the germline V gene, CDR1 is SEHNR and CDR2 is FQNEAQ (reference sequence). CDR3 length: 14 amino acids. Trimming left V 0 bases short and J 2 bases short, with 8 bases between. The CDR3 loop is CASSLAAGAYEQYF. The CDR3 bases are TGTGCCAGCAGCTTAGCTGCCGGGGCCTACGAGCAGTACTTC.

This clone was seen a few times. J is TRBJ2-7 and V is TRBV2, with D hard to call. The CDR3 length is 12 residues. Trimming removed 4 bases from V and 2 bases from J, with 6 bases in between. The germline V gene has CDR1 SNHLY and CDR2 FYNNEI. The CDR3, as DNA: TGTGCCAGCAGTGTCCTAACCTACGAGCAGTACTTC. This translates into CASSVLTYEQYF.

The chain recombines TRBV7-4 with TRBJ2-5; D perhaps matches TRBD2 (5 bases). V was trimmed by 4 bases and J by 1 base, leaving 19 bases between them. The CDR3 totals 17 residues. CDR1 SGHVT and CDR2 SQSDAQ come from the germline V gene. In DNA, the CDR3 is TGTGCCAGCAGCTCCGCAGCTAGCCACCGAGCCCAAGAGACCCAGTACTTC. Residues: CASSSAASHRAQETQYF. The full variable domain, its missing parts supplied by reference TRBV7-4 and TRBJ2-5, is GAGVSQSPRYKVAKRGRDVALRCDSISGHVTLYWYRQTLGQGSEVLTYSQSDAQRDKSGRPSGRFSAERPERSVSTLKIQRTEQGDSAVYLCASSSAASHRAQETQYFGPGTRLLVL.

J is TRBJ1-1 and V is TRBV19, with D perhaps matching TRBD1 (5 bases). The length of the CDR3 is 17 residues. Germline assignment: CDR1 LNHDA and CDR2 SQIVND (reference sequence). Trimming shortened V by 2 bases and J by 0 bases, and 16 bases separated the two germline ends. DNA for the CDR3: TGTGCCAGTAGTATACAGGCTAAGGGCAGGGTGAACACTGAAGCTTTCTTT. This codes for CASSIQAKGRVNTEAFF.

V usage is TRBV7-2 and J usage is TRBJ1-5; unclear D gene. There are 16 residues in the CDR3. CDR1 SGHTA and CDR2 FQGNSA come from the germline V gene. The V gene lost 5 bases and the J gene lost 7 bases, with 21 bases spanning the gap. CDR3 sequence (DNA): TGTGCCAGCAGCGATTTTGGGGTGGGAACCGGCCAGCCCCAGCATTTT. It is translated as CASSDFGVGTGQPQHF.

This chain links TRBV7-8 with TRBJ2-3, with 14 bases lining up with TRBD2. J gave up 7 bases and V 2 bases, and 11 bases lay outside the gene matches. Germline V lookup: CDR1 SGHVS, CDR2 FQNEAQ. The CDR3 extends over 18 amino acids. The CDR3 protein is CASSLRGLAGDPPYTQYF. CDR3 DNA sequence: TGTGCCAGCAGCTTAAGGGGACTAGCGGGGGACCCGCCCTATACGCAGTATTTT.

J is TRBJ1-4 and V is TRBV9, with D unresolved. Germline-derived CDR1 and CDR2 are SGDLS and YYNGEE. V shed 4 bases and J shed 0 bases, with 4 bases lying between them. The CDR3 spans 13 residues. The CDR3 coding sequence is TGTGCCAGCAGCTTCTCAACTAATGAAAAACTGTTTTTT. Protein sequence: CASSFSTNEKLFF.

The chain joins TRBV9 to TRBJ2-1; 9 bases line up with TRBD1. The germline CDR1 and CDR2 sequences are SGDLS and YYNGEE. V dropped 0 bases and J dropped 5; count of bases not matched to a gene: 6. The CDR3 contains 16 residues. The DNA of the CDR3 is TGTGCCAGCAGCGTAGTTGACACAGGGGGCAACAATGAGCAGTTCTTC. The encoded protein is CASSVVDTGGNNEQFF.

V gene TRBV7-2 combines with J gene TRBJ2-1; D is perhaps TRBD1 or TRBD2 (6 bases each). Germline loops: CDR1 SGHTA, CDR2 FQGNSA. Trimming stripped 1 base from V and 4 bases from J, with 14 bases between. The CDR3 is 16 residues long. The CDR3 DNA follows: TGTGCCAGCAGCTTAGTGGCAGGGGAGGTATACAATGAGCAGTTCTTC. Protein: CASSLVAGEVYNEQFF.

V is TRBV4-3 and J is TRBJ2-5; D call uncertain. The CDR3 has 13 residues. V lost 1 base and J 5 bases, leaving 8 bases between the germline ends. CDR1 LGHNA and CDR2 YSLEER come from the germline V gene. The CDR3 sequence is CASSQGLGETQYF. The CDR3 DNA is TGCGCCAGCAGCCAAGGGCTCGGGGAGACCCAGTACTTC.

This chain links TRBV7-9 with TRBJ2-5; TRBD1 agrees at 7 bases. Germline lookup yields CDR1 SEHNR and CDR2 FQNEAQ (reference sequence). Losses at the gene ends were 4 bases for V and 1 base for J; bases not matched to a gene: 3. This CDR3 spans 14 amino acids. The CDR3 region has the DNA TGTGCCAGCAGCTCACAGGGGATCCAAGAGACCCAGTACTTC. As protein: CASSSQGIQETQYF.

The chain couples TRBV6-1 to TRBJ2-2; 8 bases map to TRBD2. The CDR3 sequence is 17 residues long. The germline CDR1 and CDR2 sequences are MNHNS and SASEGT. Trimming removed 3 bases from V and 5 bases from J; junction bases left unmatched: 11. CDR3 in DNA: TGTGCCAGCAGTGATCGGTGGCGGGGGGTTCAGACCGGGGAGCTGTTTTTT. The encoded protein is CASSDRWRGVQTGELFF.

V usage is TRBV4-3 and J usage is TRBJ1-2; no definite D call. In germline, CDR1 is LGHNA, CDR2 YSLEER. The V end lost 4 bases, the J end lost 3 bases, and 15 bases lay between the germline ends. This CDR3 has 15 residues. The CDR3 spells CASSPLDVLYYGYTF. Written as DNA, the CDR3 is TGCGCCAGCAGCCCCTTAGACGTCCTTTACTATGGCTACACCTTC.

The V gene is TRBV4-3, the J gene TRBJ2-5; TRBD1 matches at 10 bases. The CDR3 runs to 15 residues. The V segment lost 3 bases and the J segment 2 bases; nucleotides outside the gene matches: 3. CDR1 and CDR2 (germline): LGHNA, YSLEER. The CDR3: CASSHLGQGQETQYF. In DNA, the CDR3 is TGCGCCAGCAGCCATTTGGGACAGGGGCAAGAGACCCAGTACTTC.

This rearrangement joins TRBV4-3 to TRBJ2-3; D not certain. The V end was cut by 0 bases, the J end by 4 bases, with 5 bases between. This CDR3 has 13 amino acids. Germline V gene lookup returns CDR1 LGHNA and CDR2 YSLEER. In DNA form, the CDR3 reads TGCGCCAGCAGCCAAGATCTACCAGATACGCAGTATTTT. Its protein product is CASSQDLPDTQYF.